This section outlines one TCR beta chain sequence together with its context. This sample is part of a study of control samples from healthy donors and cancer patients. Sequencing used immunoSEQ multiplex PCR; TCRdb keeps in-frame clones, though not all of them. The data hold over 100,000 clones, with 75% to 95% observed a single time. Per germline, CDR1 SGHTA and CDR2 FQGTGA. V was pared by 6 bases and J by 1 base, with 18 bases between. This CDR3 comprises 16 residues. This sequence was found in a human donor in good health. The donor label of this sample is uncertain. The sequenced sample consisted of blood. The V gene is TRBV7-3, the J gene TRBJ1-1; unclear D gene. DNA for the CDR3: TGTGCCAGCAGTCGCGGACCATTATACTCGAACACTGAAGCTTTCTTT. Translated, it gives CASSRGPLYSNTEAFF.